Listed below are T cell receptor beta chains from one sample, sequenced in a study of Graves' ophthalmopathy and Graves' hyperthyroidism. A single record per CDR3 protein comes from TCRdb applying MiXCR to the multiplex PCR reads. The top ten hold around 23% of the sample, which has over 45,000 distinct CDR3 sequences, under 55% seen once. The sequenced material came from peripheral blood. The receptor set was obtained from an adult man with Graves' ophthalmopathy. CDR3s include the opening cysteine and the closing phenylalanine or tryptophan. D genes are given only for firm matches. Clone size is given for some rows only: seen once, a few or many times, or a class if the clone is expanded.

clone size: many
D gene: TRBD2
J gene: TRBJ2-3
V gene: TRBV7-3
CDR3 DNA: TGTGCCAGCAGCTTTGAGCGGGACAGCACAGATACGCAGTATTTT
CDR3 protein: CASSFERDSTDTQYF

clone size: .
D gene: TRBD2
J gene: TRBJ2-1
V gene: TRBV29-1
CDR3 DNA: TGCAGCGTTGAAACCCCTAGCGGGAGCGGAAGGGATGAGCAGTTCTTC
CDR3 protein: CSVETPSGSGRDEQFF

clone size: few
D gene: .
J gene: TRBJ1-1
V gene: TRBV28
CDR3 DNA: TGTGCCAGCAGTTTTGTGAGGGAAGCTTTCTTT
CDR3 protein: CASSFVREAFF

clone size: few
D gene: .
J gene: TRBJ2-3
V gene: TRBV25-1
CDR3 DNA: TGTGCCAGCAAAAAGGGACCAGATACGCAGTATTTT
CDR3 protein: CASKKGPDTQYF

clone size: .
D gene: TRBD2
J gene: TRBJ2-1
V gene: TRBV9
CDR3 DNA: TGTGCCAGCAGCGTAGCTCCGGGACTAGATAAAGAGCAGTTCTTC
CDR3 protein: CASSVAPGLDKEQFF

clone size: .
D gene: .
J gene: TRBJ2-7
V gene: TRBV4-2
CDR3 DNA: TGTGCCAGCAGCCAAGATTACCAGCAGTACTACGAGCAGTACTTC
CDR3 protein: CASSQDYQQYYEQYF

clone size: few
D gene: .
J gene: TRBJ2-7
V gene: TRBV2
CDR3 DNA: TGTGCCAGCAGTAGGTACGAGCAGTACTTC
CDR3 protein: CASSRYEQYF

clone size: once
D gene: TRBD1
J gene: TRBJ1-2
V gene: TRBV2
CDR3 DNA: TGTGCCAGCAATGAAGAAAGGGACAGCCTCTATGGCTACACCTTC
CDR3 protein: CASNEERDSLYGYTF

clone size: .
D gene: .
J gene: TRBJ1-2
V gene: TRBV10-2
CDR3 DNA: TGCGCCAGCAGTGAGTCGACAGGCTATGGCTACACCTTC
CDR3 protein: CASSESTGYGYTF

clone size: .
D gene: .
J gene: TRBJ2-7
V gene: TRBV20-1
CDR3 DNA: TGCAGTACCTATAGCGGACACTACGAGCAGTACTTC
CDR3 protein: CSTYSGHYEQYF

clone size: many
D gene: .
J gene: TRBJ2-7
V gene: TRBV28
CDR3 DNA: TGTGCCAGCAGTTTTATGGGAAACTACGAGCAGTACTTC
CDR3 protein: CASSFMGNYEQYF

clone size: many
D gene: TRBD2
J gene: TRBJ2-5
V gene: TRBV2
CDR3 DNA: TGTGCCAGCAGTGCCGGGGCGGGGGGCCGGGAGACCCAGTACTTC
CDR3 protein: CASSAGAGGRETQYF

clone size: .
D gene: TRBD1
J gene: TRBJ2-2
V gene: TRBV7-9
CDR3 DNA: TGTGCCAGCAGCTTAGCAGGCGGGACAGGGAGAACCGGGGAGCTGTTTTTT
CDR3 protein: CASSLAGGTGRTGELFF

clone size: many
D gene: .
J gene: TRBJ1-2
V gene: TRBV5-8
CDR3 DNA: TGTGCCAGCAGCCTCGGAACGGGGTACTATGGCTACACCTTC
CDR3 protein: CASSLGTGYYGYTF

clone size: .
D gene: TRBD2
J gene: TRBJ2-7
V gene: TRBV20-1
CDR3 DNA: TGCAGTGCTAGAGGGCTAGCGGGCCTCTACGAGCAGTACTTC
CDR3 protein: CSARGLAGLYEQYF

clone size: few
D gene: .
J gene: TRBJ1-5
V gene: TRBV7-8
CDR3 DNA: TGTGCCAGCAGCCCCGACACTATCACGAGCAATCAGCCCCAGCATTTT
CDR3 protein: CASSPDTITSNQPQHF

clone size: few
D gene: TRBD1
J gene: TRBJ1-4
V gene: TRBV2
CDR3 DNA: TGTGCCAGCAGCCAGGGGGACGGTGATGAAAAACTGTTTTTT
CDR3 protein: CASSQGDGDEKLFF

clone size: few
D gene: TRBD1
J gene: TRBJ2-7
V gene: TRBV20-1
CDR3 DNA: TGCAGTGCCCCGGGACAGGTCCACTACGAGCAGTACTTC
CDR3 protein: CSAPGQVHYEQYF

clone size: .
D gene: TRBD1
J gene: TRBJ1-5
V gene: TRBV24-1
CDR3 DNA: TGTGCCACCAGTGATCCAAACAGGGGAGGTCAGCCCCAGCATTTT
CDR3 protein: CATSDPNRGGQPQHF

clone size: .
D gene: .
J gene: TRBJ1-4
V gene: TRBV20-1
CDR3 DNA: TGCAGTCCCAAACAGGGTTGGGGTGAAAAACTGTTTTTT
CDR3 protein: CSPKQGWGEKLFF

clone size: .
D gene: TRBD1
J gene: TRBJ1-4
V gene: TRBV5-1
CDR3 DNA: TGCGCCAGCAGCCCCGGTGGGGACAGATATAATGAAAAACTGTTTTTT
CDR3 protein: CASSPGGDRYNEKLFF

clone size: many
D gene: .
J gene: TRBJ2-3
V gene: TRBV5-1
CDR3 DNA: TGCGCCAGCAGCTTGGTCTCTAGCACAGATACGCAGTATTTT
CDR3 protein: CASSLVSSTDTQYF

clone size: many
D gene: .
J gene: TRBJ1-4
V gene: TRBV6-1
CDR3 DNA: TGTGCCAGCAGCCCTAGAGCTGGGCAGGCGGAAAAACTGTTTTTT
CDR3 protein: CASSPRAGQAEKLFF

clone size: .
D gene: TRBD2
J gene: TRBJ2-1
V gene: TRBV19
CDR3 DNA: TGTGCCAGTAGTATCCTAGCGGGAGTGAATGAGCAGTTCTTC
CDR3 protein: CASSILAGVNEQFF

clone size: many
D gene: .
J gene: TRBJ2-2
V gene: TRBV3-1
CDR3 DNA: TGTGCCAGCAGGGGGGGCCCCACCACCGGGGAGCTGTTTTTT
CDR3 protein: CASRGGPTTGELFF

clone size: .
D gene: .
J gene: TRBJ2-2
V gene: TRBV5-1
CDR3 DNA: TGCGCCAGCAGCTTGGCTCCCGGAGGGGGGACGAACACCGGGGAGCTGTTTTTT
CDR3 protein: CASSLAPGGGTNTGELFF

clone size: .
D gene: TRBD1
J gene: TRBJ2-5
V gene: TRBV6-5
CDR3 DNA: TGTGCCAGCAGGTTGACAGGGTCAGAGACCCAGTACTTC
CDR3 protein: CASRLTGSETQYF

clone size: many
D gene: .
J gene: TRBJ1-1
V gene: TRBV28
CDR3 DNA: TGTGCCAGCAGTCTCCCCTTCGCGGCTGAAGCTTTCTTT
CDR3 protein: CASSLPFAAEAFF

clone size: many
D gene: .
J gene: TRBJ2-7
V gene: TRBV12-3/TRBV12-4
CDR3 DNA: TGTGCCAGCAGTTTGTCTGTCCCCTACGAGCAGTACTTC
CDR3 protein: CASSLSVPYEQYF

clone size: many
D gene: TRBD1
J gene: TRBJ2-2
V gene: TRBV19
CDR3 DNA: TGTGCCAGTAGTGGCCGGGACAGGGAGGACACCGGGGAGCTGTTTTTT
CDR3 protein: CASSGRDREDTGELFF

clone size: .
D gene: .
J gene: TRBJ2-5
V gene: TRBV7-9
CDR3 DNA: TGTGCCAGCAGACCCTGGGTTGGGGGCCGAGAGACCCAGTACTTC
CDR3 protein: CASRPWVGGRETQYF